Sequencing of this T cell receptor beta chain was carried out in a study of T-cell reconstitution after alpha-beta-depleted transplantation in children. Preparation of the TCRbeta library used unique molecular identifiers. TCRdb ran MiXCR on the PCR reads and lists one entry per CDR3 protein. The sample has under 350,000 distinct CDR3 sequences, approximately 9.6% seen once. V shed 2 bases and J 6 bases; nucleotides not matched to a gene: 5. Per germline, CDR1 SGHDT and CDR2 YYEEEE. The CDR3 runs 14 residues. This TCR was sampled from a human donor who donated a stem cell graft to a child with SCID. This chain connects TRBV5-6 to TRBJ2-5, with 9 bases that match TRBD1. Here the sequenced sample was PBMCs from the stem cell graft donor, taken from the stem cell graft. This chain's CDR3 is CASSFGTGYQTQYF. Written as DNA, the CDR3 is TGTGCCAGCAGCTTCGGGACAGGGTATCAGACCCAGTACTTC.